Below, 10 T cell receptor beta chains from the same sample are listed, as sequenced in a study of CD8+ T cells in alopecia areata. Extracted RNA was reverse transcribed into cDNA, the sequencing template. The data were produced by immunoSEQ multiplex PCR, yet TCRdb's version contains in-frame clones alone and is incomplete. The repertoire includes about 150,000 clones, 50% to 70% of them detected once, and approximately 0.9% sits in the top ten. Treatment indicated: oral pan-JAK inhibitor, 5-10 mg twice daily. Sequenced here: CD4+ T cells sorted from blood, sampled at week 4, from a patient treated with tofacitinib. Source of these receptors: a human donor with alopecia areata.

This clone was seen a few times. The chain is built from TRBV7-2 and TRBJ2-5, with 14 positions matching TRBD2. CDR3 length: 17 residues. CDR1 is SGHTA, CDR2 FQGNSA, per germline. The J segment lost 5 bases and the V segment lost 5 bases, leaving 10 bases of the junction unmatched. The CDR3 sequence: CASSLRLAGGLGETQYF. CDR3 DNA: TGTGCCAGCAGCCTCCGACTAGCGGGGGGGCTAGGGGAGACCCAGTACTTC.

This clone appeared a single time. V and J are TRBV15 and TRBJ2-7; D call uncertain. With 0 bases removed from V and 3 bases from J, the gap between germline ends came to 9 bases. Germline CDR1 LNHNV, CDR2 YYDKDF (reference sequence). There are 14 residues in the CDR3. The CDR3, as DNA: TGTGCCACCAGCAGAGACAACGGGCACTACGAGCAGTACTTC. Protein: CATSRDNGHYEQYF.

V gene TRBV6-5 combines with J gene TRBJ2-1; 9 nucleotides agree with TRBD2. Per germline, CDR1 MNHEY and CDR2 SVGAGI. Trimming took 0 bases from V and 8 from J; bases not matched to a gene: 8. The CDR3 has 16 residues. The CDR3 DNA is TGTGCCAGCAGTTACTCCCGGCGGGGGGGCTTCGATGAGCAGTTCTTC. It is translated as CASSYSRRGGFDEQFF.

This clone turned up a few times. The sample carries other DNA sequences with the same CDR3. The CDR3 DNA reads as TGCAGCGTGGACTCTGGGGCCAACGTCCTGACTTTC. Encoded protein: CSVDSGANVLTF. The genes are TRBV29-1 and TRBJ2-6; D is ambiguous. Germline V gene lookup returns CDR1 SQVTM and CDR2 ANQGSEA. The germline V and J ends were trimmed by 6 bases and 0 bases, with 3 bases remaining between them. CDR3 length: 12 amino acids.

The CDR3 loop is CASSKTGAAGGYTF. The CDR3 nucleotides are TGTGCCAGCAGTAAAACAGGGGCCGCGGGGGGCTACACCTTC. This chain uses TRBV27 with TRBJ1-2; 7 nucleotides match TRBD1. Unmatched junction bases numbered 11, after V lost 5 bases and J lost 8 bases. The CDR3 is made up of 14 amino acids. Germline lookup yields CDR1 MNHEY and CDR2 SMNVEV (reference sequence).

The chain combines TRBV7-6 with TRBJ1-2; D unclear. The CDR3 contains 11 residues. The V end lost 4 bases, the J end lost 6 bases, and 6 bases lay between the germline ends. From germline, CDR1 is SGHVS and CDR2 FNYEAQ. CDR3 loop: CASSSPHGYTF. In DNA form, the CDR3 reads TGTGCCAGCAGCTCCCCCCATGGCTACACCTTC.

This clone has more than one count but fewer than ten. The V and J genes are TRBV30 and TRBJ2-2; possible D gene TRBD1, 5 bases. V was shortened by 5 bases and J by 0 bases, with 10 bases between the two germline ends. This CDR3 region has 14 residues. In germline, CDR1 is GTSNPN, CDR2 SVGIG (reference sequence). CDR3 nucleotide sequence: TGTGCCTGGGGACACCGCGCGAACACCGGGGAGCTGTTTTTT. As protein: CAWGHRANTGELFF.

The chain joins TRBV27 to TRBJ2-7; D remains unclear. V shed 0 bases and J shed 2 bases, with 5 bases lying between them. Germline values: CDR1 MNHEY, CDR2 SMNVEV (reference sequence). The CDR3 has 13 amino acids. This chain's CDR3 is CASSLSRPYEQYF. The CDR3 region has the DNA TGTGCCAGCAGTTTATCGCGCCCCTACGAGCAGTACTTC.

The chain is built from TRBV10-3 and TRBJ2-7, with 9 bases that match TRBD1. Trimming removed 6 bases from V and 1 base from J; junction bases left unmatched: 4. This CDR3 contains 14 residues. Germline V CDR1 and CDR2: ENHRY, SYGVKD. CDR3 in amino acids: CAISSDRGSYEQYF. The DNA of the CDR3 is TGTGCCATCAGCTCGGACAGGGGTTCCTACGAGCAGTACTTC.

This clone appeared a single time. The J gene is TRBJ1-1, the V gene TRBV29-1; D not certain. Germline CDR1 SQVTM, CDR2 ANQGSEA. The CDR3 sequence is 13 residues long. Between the trimmed V and J ends, which lost 6 bases and 5 bases, there was a span of 16 bases. As DNA, the CDR3 is TGCAGCGTCGCCTACAAGAGGGAGACTGAAGCTTTCTTT. Translating gives CSVAYKRETEAFF.